The 13 T cell receptor beta chains reported below all come from one sample, sequenced in a study of blood T cell repertoires in COVID-19. Sequenced by immunoSEQ multiplex PCR; TCRdb stores in-frame clones only, minus some. The sample lists nearly 400,000 clones, roughly 90% occurring once. The sample taken for sequencing was PBMCs or T cells enriched from blood (not recorded which). Every receptor here comes from a woman in her thirties who had recovered from COVID-19.

V and J are TRBV5-1 and TRBJ2-1; 13 bases map to TRBD2. Looked up from germline, CDR1 is SGHRS and CDR2 is YFSETQ. Germline trimming cut 2 bases from V and 7 bases from J; bases unmatched to any gene: 6. CDR3 length: 16 residues. CDR3: CASSFLLAGGRNEQFF. Written as DNA, the CDR3 is TGCGCCAGCAGCTTCTTACTAGCGGGAGGGCGGAATGAGCAGTTCTTC.

This clone was observed a single time. The chain has TRBV7-2 and TRBJ1-5; D call uncertain. This CDR3 has 12 residues. Trimming left V 3 bases short and J 6 bases short, with 6 bases between. CDR1 is SGHTA and CDR2 is FQGNSA in the germline V gene. CDR3 sequence reads: CASSFLLQPQHF. The DNA for the CDR3 is TGTGCCAGCAGCTTTTTACTTCAGCCCCAGCATTTT. The full variable domain, in which reference TRBV7-2 and TRBJ1-5 provide the parts outside the CDR3, is GAGVSQSPSNKVTEKGKDVELRCDPISGHTALYWYRQSLGQGLEFLIYFQGNSAPDKSGLPSDRFSAERTGGSVSTLTIQRTQQEDSAVYLCASSFLLQPQHFGDGTRLSIL.

The V and J genes are TRBV6-5 and TRBJ2-7; 9 bases are shared with TRBD1. In germline, CDR1 is MNHEY, CDR2 SVGAGI. The ends lost 6 bases at V and 5 bases at J; junction bases unmatched: 11. The CDR3 covers 15 residues. DNA of the CDR3: TGTGCCAGCAGCTATACGGAGACAGGGGGGAACGAGCAGTACTTC. Its translation is CASSYTETGGNEQYF.

The chain employs TRBV19 and TRBJ2-7, with D possibly matching TRBD2 (6 bases). V lost 5 bases and J 6 bases, leaving 20 bases between the germline ends. In germline, CDR1 is LNHDA, CDR2 SQIVND (reference sequence). This CDR3 is built from 15 residues. As DNA, the CDR3 is TGTGCCAGTAGTCTAACGGGAGACCCCGAGGGCGAGCAGTACTTC. Its protein is CASSLTGDPEGEQYF.

The chain recombines TRBV27 with TRBJ2-1; 7 bases are shared with TRBD1. The CDR3 has 17 amino acids. With V trimmed by 0 bases and J by 0 bases, 5 bases remained unmatched. CDR1 and CDR2 from the germline V gene are MNHEY and SMNVEV (reference sequence). Here the CDR3 reads CASSLSVWDSSYNEQFF. The DNA for the CDR3 is TGTGCCAGCAGTTTATCGGTTTGGGACAGCTCCTACAATGAGCAGTTCTTC.

V usage is TRBV12-3 or TRBV12-4 and J usage is TRBJ2-5, with 8 bases lining up with TRBD2. The CDR3 sequence is 13 residues long. With 6 bases clipped from V and 5 bases from J, the junction kept 5 bases outside the gene matches. Here the CDR3 reads CASSQRGRETQYF. The CDR3 nucleotides read TGTGCCAGCAGCCAGCGGGGGCGGGAGACCCAGTACTTC.

The chain carries TRBV5-1 and TRBJ2-7, with TRBD1 as a possible D gene (6 bases). Between the trimmed V and J ends, which lost 0 bases and 4 bases, there was a span of 14 bases. The germline V gene encodes CDR1 SGHRS and CDR2 YFSETQ. The CDR3 runs 15 residues. The CDR3 spells CASSLALGAGYEQYF. The CDR3 bases are TGCGCCAGCAGCTTGGCTCTGGGGGCGGGTTACGAGCAGTACTTC.

The chain couples TRBV5-1 to TRBJ2-5, with D perhaps matching TRBD1 (6 bases). The CDR3 has 13 amino acids. Looked up from germline, CDR1 is SGHRS and CDR2 is YFSETQ. Deletions cut 3 bases from V and 2 bases from J, with 8 bases between. The CDR3 spells CASSSGQQETQYF. CDR3 bases: TGCGCCAGCAGCTCCGGACAGCAAGAGACCCAGTACTTC.

The rearrangement joins TRBV16 to TRBJ2-6; maybe TRBD1 (6 bases). Trimming took off 3 bases at V and 5 bases at J, with 11 bases between the two ends. The CDR3 extends over 15 amino acids. Germline V gene sequence: CDR1 KGHSY, CDR2 FQNENV. In nucleotides, the CDR3 is TGTGCCAGCAGCCACGGACGGGACAGGGCCAACGTCCTGACTTTC. It encodes CASSHGRDRANVLTF. Full variable domain (remainder filled in from reference TRBV16 and TRBJ2-6): GEEVAQTPKHLVRGEGQKAKLYCAPIKGHSYVFWYQQVLKNEFKFLISFQNENVFDETGMPKERFSAKCLPNSPCSLEIQATKLEDSAVYFCASSHGRDRANVLTFGAGSRLTVL.

The genes are TRBV19 and TRBJ1-5; D remains unclear. Germline V gene sequence: CDR1 LNHDA, CDR2 SQIVND (reference sequence). The germline V and J ends were trimmed by 10 bases and 7 bases, with 20 bases remaining between them. The CDR3 sequence is 14 residues long. This CDR3 is CATSGLGIRQPQHF. In DNA, the CDR3 is TGTGCCACCTCTGGCTTGGGCATACGGCAGCCCCAGCATTTT.

This clone occurred once. The chain has TRBV12-2 and TRBJ2-6; the table calls TRBD1, which could not be checked here. TRBV12-2 is described as a pseudogene. This CDR3 is 19 amino acids long. The CDR3 coding sequence is TGTGCAAGTCGCCCCCGATATAAGGACAGCACCTCTGGGGCCAACGTCCTGACTTTC. It is translated as CASRPRYKDSTSGANVLTF.

The chain carries TRBV6-5 and TRBJ1-2, with 11 bases fitting TRBD1. This CDR3 is built from 13 residues. Germline CDR1 reads MNHEY; CDR2 reads SVGAGI. V lost 7 bases, J lost 6 bases, and 4 bases stayed unmatched. The CDR3 DNA reads TGTGCCAGCATCTGGGACAGGGGGAATGGCTACACCTTC. It encodes CASIWDRGNGYTF.

This chain joins TRBV19 and TRBJ2-3, with 7 positions matching TRBD1. V lost 4 bases, J lost 3 bases, and 13 bases stayed unmatched. CDR3 length equals 17 residues. Germline V CDR1 and CDR2: LNHDA, SQIVND (reference sequence). The CDR3 sequence: CASSTPRTGKGTDTQYF. The CDR3 bases are TGTGCCAGTAGTACACCCCGGACAGGAAAAGGGACAGATACGCAGTATTTT. Drawing the rest from reference TRBV19 and TRBJ2-3, the complete variable domain is DGGITQSPKYLFRKEGQNVTLSCEQNLNHDAMYWYRQDPGQGLRLIYYSQIVNDFQKGDIAEGYSVSREKKESFPLTVTSAQKNPTAFYLCASSTPRTGKGTDTQYFGPGTRLTVL.